Listed below are T cell receptor beta chains from one sample, sequenced in a study of blood T cell repertoires in COVID-19. Only in-frame clones appear in the TCRdb table, and some are missing; sequencing was by immunoSEQ multiplex PCR. The repertoire holds fewer than 300,000 clones, roughly 89% seen once, with around 0.8% in the top ten. The source material was peripheral blood. These receptors were taken from a man aged 25-40 years with acute or convalescent COVID-19. CDR3s include the opening cysteine and the closing phenylalanine or tryptophan. D genes are given only for firm matches. A row's size may be missing; if present it is once, few, many or a size class.

V: TRBV27
J: TRBJ2-7
size: once
D: NA
CDR3: CASSSQEAYEQYF
DNA: TGTGCCAGCAGTTCGCAGGAGGCCTACGAGCAGTACTTC

V: TRBV7-2
J: TRBJ1-1
size: NA
D: TRBD1
CDR3: CASSIQGGWTEAFF
DNA: TGTGCCAGCAGCATCCAGGGGGGATGGACTGAAGCTTTCTTT

V: TRBV7-2
J: TRBJ2-7
size: NA
D: NA
CDR3: CASSLVGSGPYEQYF
DNA: TGTGCCAGCAGCTTAGTGGGTAGCGGTCCCTACGAGCAGTACTTC

V: TRBV5-6
J: TRBJ2-1
size: NA
D: TRBD2
CDR3: CASSIDSGGAVEQFF
DNA: TGTGCCAGCAGCATAGATAGCGGGGGGGCGGTTGAGCAGTTCTTC

V: TRBV13
J: TRBJ2-2
size: once
D: NA
CDR3: CASSLPTGAGELFF
DNA: TGTGCCAGCAGCTTACCGACGGGGGCCGGGGAGCTGTTTTTT

V: TRBV7-6
J: TRBJ1-5
size: NA
D: NA
CDR3: CASSIGVHGNQPQHF
DNA: TGTGCCAGCAGCATCGGGGTTCATGGCAATCAGCCCCAGCATTTT

V: TRBV30
J: TRBJ1-1
size: NA
D: TRBD1
CDR3: CAGDSGTGLGTEAFF
DNA: TGTGCCGGAGATTCGGGGACAGGGCTGGGGACTGAAGCTTTCTTT

V: TRBV19
J: TRBJ1-2
size: NA
D: TRBD1
CDR3: CASSIRTGGHYTF
DNA: TGTGCCAGTAGTATACGGACAGGGGGCCACTACACCTTC

V: TRBV5-1
J: TRBJ1-2
size: few
D: NA
CDR3: CASSLAEGDGYTF
DNA: TGCGCCAGCAGCCTCGCGGAAGGGGATGGCTACACCTTC

V: TRBV5-6
J: TRBJ2-3
size: NA
D: NA
CDR3: CASYTSGGTDTQYF
DNA: TGTGCCAGCTATACTAGTGGGGGCACAGATACGCAGTATTTT

V: TRBV7-3
J: TRBJ2-7
size: NA
D: NA
CDR3: CASSLMAVTYEQYF
DNA: TGTGCCAGCAGCTTAATGGCGGTTACCTACGAGCAGTACTTC

V: TRBV11-3
J: TRBJ2-1
size: NA
D: TRBD2
CDR3: CASSSIAGVNEQFF
DNA: TGTGCCAGCAGCTCAATAGCGGGAGTGAATGAGCAGTTCTTC

V: TRBV5-1
J: TRBJ1-1
size: NA
D: NA
CDR3: CASSEQAGIFTEAFF
DNA: TGCGCCAGCAGCGAACAGGCGGGGATTTTCACTGAAGCTTTCTTT

V: TRBV5-6
J: TRBJ2-3
size: NA
D: NA
CDR3: CASLGLHTDTQYF
DNA: TGTGCCAGCTTGGGGCTCCACACAGATACGCAGTATTTT

V: TRBV25-1
J: TRBJ1-1
size: NA
D: TRBD1
CDR3: CASSEYSPGGLTEAFF
DNA: TGTGCCAGCAGTGAATATAGCCCAGGGGGCTTAACTGAAGCTTTCTTT

V: TRBV4-1
J: TRBJ1-5
size: NA
D: NA
CDR3: CASSQGGVNVGGNQPQHF
DNA: TGCGCCAGCAGCCAAGGCGGGGTGAATGTTGGGGGCAATCAGCCCCAGCATTTT

V: TRBV5-1
J: TRBJ2-1
size: NA
D: TRBD2
CDR3: CASSSDPGTSGAYEQFF
DNA: TGCGCCAGCAGCTCGGACCCCGGGACTAGCGGGGCCTATGAGCAGTTCTTC

V: TRBV6-5
J: TRBJ2-7
size: NA
D: NA
CDR3: CASSSGSSTYEQYF
DNA: TGTGCCAGCAGTTCCGGGTCGTCAACCTACGAGCAGTACTTC

V: TRBV2
J: TRBJ2-1
size: NA
D: TRBD2
CDR3: CAILRAAGGYEQFF
DNA: TGTGCCATCCTTCGGGCAGCGGGAGGTTATGAGCAGTTCTTC

V: TRBV28
J: TRBJ1-1
size: NA
D: NA
CDR3: CASSLSTVGAFF
DNA: TGTGCCAGCAGTTTATCCACGGTCGGAGCTTTCTTT

V: TRBV5-1
J: TRBJ2-1
size: NA
D: TRBD1
CDR3: CASSSGQGYNEQFF
DNA: TGCGCCAGCAGCTCGGGACAGGGGTACAATGAGCAGTTCTTC

V: TRBV28
J: TRBJ1-2
size: few
D: TRBD1
CDR3: CAVTDRGNYGYTF
DNA: TGTGCCGTCACCGACAGGGGGAACTATGGCTACACCTTC

V: TRBV19
J: TRBJ1-5
size: NA
D: TRBD1
CDR3: CASSGHGTGGNQPQHF
DNA: TGTGCCAGTAGTGGACACGGCACAGGGGGTAATCAGCCCCAGCATTTT

V: TRBV12-3/TRBV12-4
J: TRBJ2-1
size: NA
D: TRBD1
CDR3: CASSSRDRQFF
DNA: TGTGCCAGCAGTTCCCGGGACAGGCAGTTCTTC